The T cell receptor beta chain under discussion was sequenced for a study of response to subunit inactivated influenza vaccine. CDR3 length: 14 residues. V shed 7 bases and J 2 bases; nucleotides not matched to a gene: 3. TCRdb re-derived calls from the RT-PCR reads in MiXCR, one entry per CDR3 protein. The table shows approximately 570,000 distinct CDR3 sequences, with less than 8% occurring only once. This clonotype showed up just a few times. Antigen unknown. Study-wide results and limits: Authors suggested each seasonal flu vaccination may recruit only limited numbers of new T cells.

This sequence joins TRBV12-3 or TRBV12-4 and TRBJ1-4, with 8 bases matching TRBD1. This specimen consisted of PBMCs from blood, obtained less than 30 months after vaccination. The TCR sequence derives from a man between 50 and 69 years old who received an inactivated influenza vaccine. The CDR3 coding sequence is TGTGCCAGCAATCAGGGGGCGACTAATGAAAAACTGTTTTTT. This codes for CASNQGATNEKLFF.